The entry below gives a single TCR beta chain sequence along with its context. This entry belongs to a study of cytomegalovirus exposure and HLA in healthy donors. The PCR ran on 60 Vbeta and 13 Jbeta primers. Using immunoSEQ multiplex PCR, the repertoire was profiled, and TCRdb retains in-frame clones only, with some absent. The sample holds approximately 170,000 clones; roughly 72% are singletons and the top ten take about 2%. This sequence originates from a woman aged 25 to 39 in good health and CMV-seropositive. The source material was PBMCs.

The CDR3 coding sequence is TGTGCCAGTAGTCGGACTAGCGGGAGGTATGAGCAGTTCTTC. This encodes CASSRTSGRYEQFF. The chain is built from TRBV19 and TRBJ2-1; 14 bases align to TRBD2. The J segment lost 8 bases and the V segment lost 5 bases, leaving 2 bases of the junction unmatched. The CDR3 extends over 14 amino acids. Germline values: CDR1 LNHDA, CDR2 SQIVND (reference sequence).